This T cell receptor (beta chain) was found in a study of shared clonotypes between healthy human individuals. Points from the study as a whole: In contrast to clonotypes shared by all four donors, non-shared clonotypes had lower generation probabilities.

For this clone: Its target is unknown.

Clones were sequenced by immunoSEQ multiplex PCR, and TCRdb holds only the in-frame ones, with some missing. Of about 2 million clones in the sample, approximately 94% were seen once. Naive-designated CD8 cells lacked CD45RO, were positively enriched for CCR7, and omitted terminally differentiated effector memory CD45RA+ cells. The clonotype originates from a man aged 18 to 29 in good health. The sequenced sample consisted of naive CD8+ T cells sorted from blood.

The CDR3, as DNA: TGTGCCTGGAGTGTATCCCTACAGGGACCGGAGACCCAGTACTTC. Its protein product is CAWSVSLQGPETQYF. The chain recombines TRBV30 with TRBJ2-5, with TRBD1 as a possible D gene (6 bases). Trimming cost V 0 bases and J 5 bases, with 16 bases left between them. The CDR3 is made up of 15 amino acids. Germline V gene lookup returns CDR1 GTSNPN and CDR2 SVGIG (reference sequence).